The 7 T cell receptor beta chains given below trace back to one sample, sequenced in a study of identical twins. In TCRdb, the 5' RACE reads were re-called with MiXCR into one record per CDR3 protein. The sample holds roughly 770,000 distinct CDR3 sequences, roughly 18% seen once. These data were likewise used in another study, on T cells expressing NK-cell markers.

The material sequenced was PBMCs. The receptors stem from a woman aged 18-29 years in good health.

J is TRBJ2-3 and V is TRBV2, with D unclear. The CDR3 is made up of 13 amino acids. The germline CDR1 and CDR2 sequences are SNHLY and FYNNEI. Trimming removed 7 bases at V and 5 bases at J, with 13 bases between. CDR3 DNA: TGTGCCAGCACCGGAGAAGGTGGAGATACGCAGTATTTT. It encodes CASTGEGGDTQYF.

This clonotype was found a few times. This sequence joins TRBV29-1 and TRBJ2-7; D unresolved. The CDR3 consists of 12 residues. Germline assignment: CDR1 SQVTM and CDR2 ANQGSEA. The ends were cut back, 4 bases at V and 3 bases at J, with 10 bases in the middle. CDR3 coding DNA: TGCAGCGTTGGCCCTACTTACTACGAGCAGTACTTC. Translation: CSVGPTYYEQYF.

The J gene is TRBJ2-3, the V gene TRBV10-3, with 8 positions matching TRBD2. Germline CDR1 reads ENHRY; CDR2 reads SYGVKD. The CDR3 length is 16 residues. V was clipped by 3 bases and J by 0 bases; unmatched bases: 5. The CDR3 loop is CAISDSGMSSTDTQYF. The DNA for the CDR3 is TGTGCCATCAGTGATAGCGGGATGAGTAGCACAGATACGCAGTATTTT.

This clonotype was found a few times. CDR3 protein: CASSTALRAGVYEQYF. CDR3 bases: TGTGCCAGCAGTACCGCGCTAAGAGCGGGAGTCTACGAGCAGTACTTC. V and J are TRBV27 and TRBJ2-7; 8 bases match TRBD2. Germline lookup yields CDR1 MNHEY and CDR2 SMNVEV (reference sequence). Unmatched junction bases numbered 12, after V lost 5 bases and J lost 3 bases. This CDR3 contains 16 residues.

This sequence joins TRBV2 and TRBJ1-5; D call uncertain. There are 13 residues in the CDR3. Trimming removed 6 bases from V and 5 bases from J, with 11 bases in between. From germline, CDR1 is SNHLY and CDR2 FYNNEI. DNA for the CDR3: TGTGCCAGCAGGGTAGACACGGATCAGCCCCAGCATTTT. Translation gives CASRVDTDQPQHF.

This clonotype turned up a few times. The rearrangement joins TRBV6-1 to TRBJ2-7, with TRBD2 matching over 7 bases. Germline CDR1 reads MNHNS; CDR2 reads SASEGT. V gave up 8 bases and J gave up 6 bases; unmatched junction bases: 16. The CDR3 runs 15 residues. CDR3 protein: CASDTRTRGDGEQYF. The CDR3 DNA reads TGTGCCAGCGATACGCGGACTAGAGGGGATGGCGAGCAGTACTTC.

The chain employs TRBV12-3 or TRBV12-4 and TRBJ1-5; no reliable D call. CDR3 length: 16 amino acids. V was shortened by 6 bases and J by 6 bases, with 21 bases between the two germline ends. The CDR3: CASSPRPRREAQPQHF. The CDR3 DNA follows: TGTGCCAGCAGCCCACGGCCCCGAAGGGAGGCTCAGCCCCAGCATTTT.